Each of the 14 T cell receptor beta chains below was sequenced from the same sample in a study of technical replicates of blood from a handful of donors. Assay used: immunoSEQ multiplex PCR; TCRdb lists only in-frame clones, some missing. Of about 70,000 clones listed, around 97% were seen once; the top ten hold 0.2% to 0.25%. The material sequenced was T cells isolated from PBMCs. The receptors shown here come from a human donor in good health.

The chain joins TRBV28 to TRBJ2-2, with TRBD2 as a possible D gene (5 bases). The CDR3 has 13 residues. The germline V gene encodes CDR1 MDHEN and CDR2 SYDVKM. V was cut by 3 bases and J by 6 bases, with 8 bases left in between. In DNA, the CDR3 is TGTGCCAGCAGTTTGCGGACTTCCGGGGAGCTGTTTTTT. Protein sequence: CASSLRTSGELFF. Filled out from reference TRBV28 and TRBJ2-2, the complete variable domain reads DVKVTQSSRYLVKRTGEKVFLECVQDMDHENMFWYRQDPGLGLRLIYFSYDVKMKEKGDIPEGYSVSREKKERFSLILESASTNQTSMYLCASSLRTSGELFFGEGSRLTVL.

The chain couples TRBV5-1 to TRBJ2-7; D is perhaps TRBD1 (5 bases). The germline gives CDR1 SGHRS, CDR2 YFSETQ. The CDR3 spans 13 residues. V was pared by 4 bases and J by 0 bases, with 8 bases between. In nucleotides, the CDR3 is TGCGCCAGCAGCACGGACACCTCCTACGAGCAGTACTTC. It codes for CASSTDTSYEQYF. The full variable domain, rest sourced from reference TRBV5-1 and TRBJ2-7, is KAGVTQTPRYLIKTRGQQVTLSCSPISGHRSVSWYQQTPGQGLQFLFEYFSETQRNKGNFPGRFSGRQFSNSRSEMNVSTLELGDSALYLCASSTDTSYEQYFGPGTRLTVT.

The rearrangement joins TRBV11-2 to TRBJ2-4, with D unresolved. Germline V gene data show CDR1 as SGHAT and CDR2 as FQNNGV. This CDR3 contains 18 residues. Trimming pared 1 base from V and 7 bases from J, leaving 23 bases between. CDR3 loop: CASSLGPSSQRSLNIQYF. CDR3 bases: TGTGCCAGCAGCTTAGGCCCCAGCTCCCAGAGGTCCTTGAACATTCAGTACTTC.

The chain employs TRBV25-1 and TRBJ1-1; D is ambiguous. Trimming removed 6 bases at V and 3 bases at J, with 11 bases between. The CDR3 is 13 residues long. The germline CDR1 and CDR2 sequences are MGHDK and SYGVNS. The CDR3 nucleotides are TGTGCCAGCAGCGGGCGGGTGGACACTGAAGCTTTCTTT. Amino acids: CASSGRVDTEAFF. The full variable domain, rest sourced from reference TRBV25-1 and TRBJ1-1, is EADIYQTPRYLVIGTGKKITLECSQTMGHDKMYWYQQDPGMELHLIHYSYGVNSTEKGDLSSESTVSRIRTEHFPLTLESARPSHTSQYLCASSGRVDTEAFFGQGTRLTVV.

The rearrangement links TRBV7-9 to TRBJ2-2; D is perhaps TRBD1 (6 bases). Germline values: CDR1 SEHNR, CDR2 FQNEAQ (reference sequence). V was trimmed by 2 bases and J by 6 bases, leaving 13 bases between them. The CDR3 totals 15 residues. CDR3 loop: CASSLTGGIAGELFF. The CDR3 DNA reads TGTGCCAGCAGCTTAACTGGGGGCATCGCCGGGGAGCTGTTTTTT.

CDR3 in DNA: TGTGCCAGCTCGGGGGCGGGAGGGCCTTTGAGCTCCTACAATGAGCAGTTCTTC. It translates to CASSGAGGPLSSYNEQFF. This chain links TRBV9 with TRBJ2-1, with TRBD2 identical over 9 bases. Germline CDR1 reads SGDLS; CDR2 reads YYNGEE. Trimming removed 7 bases from V and 0 bases from J; junction bases left unmatched: 14. The CDR3 sequence is 18 residues long. Drawing the rest from reference TRBV9 and TRBJ2-1, the complete variable domain is DSGVTQTPKHLITATGQRVTLRCSPRSGDLSVYWYQQSLDQGLQFLIQYYNGEERAKGNILERFSAQQFPDLHSELNLSSLELGDSALYFCASSGAGGPLSSYNEQFFGPGTRLTVL.

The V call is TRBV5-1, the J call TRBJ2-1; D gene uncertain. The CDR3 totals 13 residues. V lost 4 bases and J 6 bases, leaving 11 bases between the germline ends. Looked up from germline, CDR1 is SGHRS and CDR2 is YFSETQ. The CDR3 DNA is TGCGCCAGCAGCCACACCGCCCCCAATGAGCAGTTCTTC. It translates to CASSHTAPNEQFF.

CDR3 sequence (DNA): TGTGCCAGCATAAAGTTGCAGGGGGGAGCCTACGAGCAGTACTTC. Translating gives CASIKLQGGAYEQYF. The rearrangement uses TRBV6-1 and TRBJ2-7; TRBD1 is a possible D gene (7 bases). Deletions cut 7 bases from V and 2 bases from J, with 18 bases between. Germline CDR1 MNHNS, CDR2 SASEGT. The CDR3 extends over 15 amino acids.

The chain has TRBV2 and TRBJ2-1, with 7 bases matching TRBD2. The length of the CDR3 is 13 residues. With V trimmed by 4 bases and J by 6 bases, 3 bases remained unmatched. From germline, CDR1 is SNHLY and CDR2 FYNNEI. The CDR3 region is CASSGLAANEQFF. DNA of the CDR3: TGTGCCAGCAGTGGGCTAGCGGCCAATGAGCAGTTCTTC. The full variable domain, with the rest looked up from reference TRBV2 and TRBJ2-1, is EPEVTQTPSHQVTQMGQEVILRCVPISNHLYFYWYRQILGQKVEFLVSFYNNEISEKSEIFDDQFSVERPDGSNFTLKIRSTKLEDSAMYFCASSGLAANEQFFGPGTRLTVL.

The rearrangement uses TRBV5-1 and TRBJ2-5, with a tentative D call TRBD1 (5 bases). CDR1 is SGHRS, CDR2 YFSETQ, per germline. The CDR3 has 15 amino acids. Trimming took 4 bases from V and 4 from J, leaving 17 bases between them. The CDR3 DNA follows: TGCGCCAGCAGCCCTCAGGGAAGGGGCAGAGAGACCCAGTACTTC. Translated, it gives CASSPQGRGRETQYF.

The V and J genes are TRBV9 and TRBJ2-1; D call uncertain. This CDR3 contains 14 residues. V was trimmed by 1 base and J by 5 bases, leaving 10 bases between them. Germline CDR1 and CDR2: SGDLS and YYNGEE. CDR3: CASSVSIFNNEQFF. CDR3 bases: TGTGCCAGCAGCGTATCTATATTCAACAATGAGCAGTTCTTC. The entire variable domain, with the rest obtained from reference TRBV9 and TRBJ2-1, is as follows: DSGVTQTPKHLITATGQRVTLRCSPRSGDLSVYWYQQSLDQGLQFLIQYYNGEERAKGNILERFSAQQFPDLHSELNLSSLELGDSALYFCASSVSIFNNEQFFGPGTRLTVL.

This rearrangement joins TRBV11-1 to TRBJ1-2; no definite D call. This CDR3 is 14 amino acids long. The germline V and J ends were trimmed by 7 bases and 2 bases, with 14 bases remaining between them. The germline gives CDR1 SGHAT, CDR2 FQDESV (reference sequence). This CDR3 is CASTPSVSNYGYTF. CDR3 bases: TGTGCCAGCACCCCTTCGGTCTCCAACTATGGCTACACCTTC.

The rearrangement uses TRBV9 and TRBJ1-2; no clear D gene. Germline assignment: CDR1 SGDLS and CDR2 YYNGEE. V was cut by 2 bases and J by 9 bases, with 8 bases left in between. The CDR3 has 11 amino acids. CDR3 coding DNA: TGTGCCAGCAGCGTCGGAGCGCGCTACACCTTC. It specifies CASSVGARYTF.

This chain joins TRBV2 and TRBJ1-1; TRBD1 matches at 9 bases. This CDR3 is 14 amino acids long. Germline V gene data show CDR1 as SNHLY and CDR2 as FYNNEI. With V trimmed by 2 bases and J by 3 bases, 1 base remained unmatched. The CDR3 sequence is CASSERTGDTEAFF. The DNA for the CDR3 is TGTGCCAGCAGTGAACGGACAGGGGACACTGAAGCTTTCTTT.